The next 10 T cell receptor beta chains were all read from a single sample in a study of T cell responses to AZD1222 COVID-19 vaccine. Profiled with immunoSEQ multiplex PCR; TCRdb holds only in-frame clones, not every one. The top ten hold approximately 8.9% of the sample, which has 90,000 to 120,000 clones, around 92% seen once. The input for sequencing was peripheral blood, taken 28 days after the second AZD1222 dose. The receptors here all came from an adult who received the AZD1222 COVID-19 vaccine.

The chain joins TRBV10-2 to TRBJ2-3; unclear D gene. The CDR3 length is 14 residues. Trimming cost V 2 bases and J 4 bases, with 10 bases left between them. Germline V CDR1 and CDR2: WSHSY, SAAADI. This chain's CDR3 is CASSEGSGADTQYF. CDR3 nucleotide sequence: TGCGCCAGCAGTGAGGGCTCAGGCGCAGATACGCAGTATTTT.

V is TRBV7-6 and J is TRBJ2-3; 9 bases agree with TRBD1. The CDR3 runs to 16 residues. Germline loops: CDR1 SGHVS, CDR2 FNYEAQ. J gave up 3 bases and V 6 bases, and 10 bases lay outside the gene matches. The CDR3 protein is CASREGTGSTTDTQYF. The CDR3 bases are TGTGCCAGCAGGGAAGGGACAGGGAGTACTACAGATACGCAGTATTTT.

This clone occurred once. In nucleotides, the CDR3 is TGTGCCAGCAGCGCTCGGGACAGTGATGGCTACACCTTC. The encoded protein is CASSARDSDGYTF. V gene TRBV7-9 combines with J gene TRBJ1-2; 7 positions match TRBD1. This CDR3 region has 13 residues. The trim removed 5 bases at V and 6 bases at J, leaving 6 bases unmatched. Germline V gene data show CDR1 as SEHNR and CDR2 as FQNEAQ (reference sequence).

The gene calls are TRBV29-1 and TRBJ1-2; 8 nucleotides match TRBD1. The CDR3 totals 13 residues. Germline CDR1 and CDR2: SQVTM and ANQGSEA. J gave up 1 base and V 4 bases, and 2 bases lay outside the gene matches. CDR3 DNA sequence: TGCAGCGTTGCACAGGGGGTTAACTATGGCTACACCTTC. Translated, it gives CSVAQGVNYGYTF.

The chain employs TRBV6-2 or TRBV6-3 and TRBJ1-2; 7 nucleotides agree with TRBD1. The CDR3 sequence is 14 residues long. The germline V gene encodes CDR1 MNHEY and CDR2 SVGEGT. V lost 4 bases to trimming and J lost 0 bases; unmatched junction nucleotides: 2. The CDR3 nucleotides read TGTGCCAGCAGTTGGGGACAGACTAACTATGGCTACACCTTC. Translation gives CASSWGQTNYGYTF.

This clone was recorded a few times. This CDR3 reads CSVREWQANYGYTF. The CDR3 DNA reads TGCAGCGTCCGGGAGTGGCAAGCTAACTATGGCTACACCTTC. The chain carries TRBV29-1 and TRBJ1-2; D uncertain. CDR1 SQVTM and CDR2 ANQGSEA come from the germline V gene. V lost 6 bases, J lost 0 bases, and 14 bases lay in between. This CDR3 region has 14 residues.

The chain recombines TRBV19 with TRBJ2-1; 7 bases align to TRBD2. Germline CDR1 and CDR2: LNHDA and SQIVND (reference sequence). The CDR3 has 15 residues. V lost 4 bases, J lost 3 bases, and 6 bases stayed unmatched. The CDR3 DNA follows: TGTGCCAGTAGTAGTACTAGCGACCGCTACAATGAGCAGTTCTTC. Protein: CASSSTSDRYNEQFF.

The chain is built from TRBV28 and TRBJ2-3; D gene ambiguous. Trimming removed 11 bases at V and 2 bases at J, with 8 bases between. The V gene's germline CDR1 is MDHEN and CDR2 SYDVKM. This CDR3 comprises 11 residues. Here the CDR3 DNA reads TGTGCCTTAGGGCACACAGATACGCAGTATTTT. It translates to CALGHTDTQYF. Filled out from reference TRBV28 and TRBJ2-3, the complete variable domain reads DVKVTQSSRYLVKRTGEKVFLECVQDMDHENMFWYRQDPGLGLRLIYFSYDVKMKEKGDIPEGYSVSREKKERFSLILESASTNQTSMYLCALGHTDTQYFGPGTRLTVL.

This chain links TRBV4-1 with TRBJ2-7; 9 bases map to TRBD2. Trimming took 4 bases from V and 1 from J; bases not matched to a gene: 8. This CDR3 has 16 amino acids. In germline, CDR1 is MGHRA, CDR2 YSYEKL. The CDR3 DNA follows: TGCGCCAGCAGCCCCCAAAGCAGCGGGGGGTCCTACGAGCAGTACTTC. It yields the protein CASSPQSSGGSYEQYF.

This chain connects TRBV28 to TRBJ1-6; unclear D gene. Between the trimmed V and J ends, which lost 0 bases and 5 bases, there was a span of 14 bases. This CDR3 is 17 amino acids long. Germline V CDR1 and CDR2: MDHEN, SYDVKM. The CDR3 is CASSLWVGLDDNSPLHF. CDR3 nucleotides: TGTGCCAGCAGTTTATGGGTAGGGCTCGATGATAATTCACCCCTCCACTTT. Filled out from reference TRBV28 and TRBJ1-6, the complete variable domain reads DVKVTQSSRYLVKRTGEKVFLECVQDMDHENMFWYRQDPGLGLRLIYFSYDVKMKEKGDIPEGYSVSREKKERFSLILESASTNQTSMYLCASSLWVGLDDNSPLHFGNGTRLTVT.